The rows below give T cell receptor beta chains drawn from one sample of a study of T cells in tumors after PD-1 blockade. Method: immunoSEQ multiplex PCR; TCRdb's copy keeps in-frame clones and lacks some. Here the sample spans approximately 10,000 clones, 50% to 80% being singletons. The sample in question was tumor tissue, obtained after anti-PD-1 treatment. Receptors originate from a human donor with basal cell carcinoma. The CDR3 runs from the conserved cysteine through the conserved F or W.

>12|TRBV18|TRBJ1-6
CASSPPGSPLHF
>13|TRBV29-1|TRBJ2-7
CSVEGDRNYEQYF
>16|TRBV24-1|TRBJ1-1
CATSSAIGTANTEAFF
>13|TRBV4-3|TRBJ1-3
CASSRTVVDTIYF
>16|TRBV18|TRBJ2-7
CASSLSPTGGSYEQYF
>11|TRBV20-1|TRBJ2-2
CSAHETGELFF
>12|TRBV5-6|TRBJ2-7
CASSSGTYEQYF
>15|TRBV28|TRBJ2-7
CASSLWREGSYEQYF
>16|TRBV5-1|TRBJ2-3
CASNPTSEGAQDTQYF
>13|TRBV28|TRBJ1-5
CASSNDGGQPQHF
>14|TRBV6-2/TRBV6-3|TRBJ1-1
CASSQQNRNTEAFF
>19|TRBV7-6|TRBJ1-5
CASSLEDRGVGLFNQPQHF
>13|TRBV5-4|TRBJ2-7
CASSLAGTGEQYF
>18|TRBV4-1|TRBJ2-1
CASSNQPSGGGSYNEQFF
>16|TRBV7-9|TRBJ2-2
CASSLNGQGGVGELFF
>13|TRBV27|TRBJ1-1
CASSYRVFTEAFF
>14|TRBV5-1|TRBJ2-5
CASSSGTTKETQYF
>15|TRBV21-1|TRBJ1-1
CASSKEGGNDGEAFF
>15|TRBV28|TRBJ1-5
CASSFQGAGNQPQHF
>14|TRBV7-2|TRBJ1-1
CASSPKPRNTEAFF
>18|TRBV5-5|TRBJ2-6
CASSRGPGHPSGANVLTF
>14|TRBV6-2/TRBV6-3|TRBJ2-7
CASSSLSGANEQYF
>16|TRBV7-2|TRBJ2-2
CASSLVRGPGTGELFF
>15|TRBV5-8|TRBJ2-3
CASSLIPSITDTQYF
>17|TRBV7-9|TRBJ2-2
CASSLGDRLKNTGELFF
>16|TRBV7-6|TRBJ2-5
CASSSELLAVQETQYF
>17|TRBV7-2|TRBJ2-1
CASSRLPLSGGINEQFF
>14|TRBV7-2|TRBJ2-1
CASSLAGRYNEQFF
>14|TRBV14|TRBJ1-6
CASRRQGLNSPLHF
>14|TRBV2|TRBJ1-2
CASSPRTGPDGYTF
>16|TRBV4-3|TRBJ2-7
CASSQGARGFSYEQYF
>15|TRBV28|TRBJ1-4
CASSHGLAGFEKLFF
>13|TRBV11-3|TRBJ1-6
CASSQGRDSPLHF
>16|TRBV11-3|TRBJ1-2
CASSLDSGTANYGYTF
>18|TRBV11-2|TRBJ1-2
CASSPNRDSILSNYGYTF